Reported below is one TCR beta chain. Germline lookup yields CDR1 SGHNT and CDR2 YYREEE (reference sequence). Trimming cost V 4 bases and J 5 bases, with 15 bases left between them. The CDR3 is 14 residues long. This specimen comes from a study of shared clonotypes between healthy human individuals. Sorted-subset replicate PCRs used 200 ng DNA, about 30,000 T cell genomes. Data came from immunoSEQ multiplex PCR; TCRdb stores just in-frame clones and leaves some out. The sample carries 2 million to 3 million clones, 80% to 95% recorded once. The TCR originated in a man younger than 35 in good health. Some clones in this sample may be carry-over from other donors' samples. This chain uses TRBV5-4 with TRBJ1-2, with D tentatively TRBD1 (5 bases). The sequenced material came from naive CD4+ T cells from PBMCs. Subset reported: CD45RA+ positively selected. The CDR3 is CASSQTSGWYGYTF. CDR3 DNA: TGTGCCAGCAGCCAGACTTCAGGGTGGTATGGCTACACCTTC.